This TCR beta chain was retrieved from a study of cytomegalovirus exposure and HLA in healthy donors. General study findings and limits: Most observed TCR sequences were rare, whereas some public TCRs were detected in many donors.

This clone appeared a few times. What it recognizes is unknown. The PCR employed 60 Vbeta primers together with 13 Jbeta primers. The protocol was immunoSEQ multiplex PCR, while the TCRdb copy is restricted to in-frame clones and leaves out a portion. The data show about 100,000 clones, around 79% seen once. From germline, CDR1 is ENHRY and CDR2 SYGVKD. The CDR3 is made up of 12 amino acids. Losses at the gene ends were 9 bases for V and 3 bases for J; bases not matched to a gene: 1. The rearrangement links TRBV10-3 to TRBJ2-7; 11 nucleotides match TRBD1. The sequenced sample consisted of PBMCs. The sequence was obtained from a woman aged 40 to 50 in good health and CMV-seronegative. This chain's CDR3 is CAMGTGGYEQYF. The CDR3 bases are TGTGCCATGGGGACAGGGGGCTACGAGCAGTACTTC.